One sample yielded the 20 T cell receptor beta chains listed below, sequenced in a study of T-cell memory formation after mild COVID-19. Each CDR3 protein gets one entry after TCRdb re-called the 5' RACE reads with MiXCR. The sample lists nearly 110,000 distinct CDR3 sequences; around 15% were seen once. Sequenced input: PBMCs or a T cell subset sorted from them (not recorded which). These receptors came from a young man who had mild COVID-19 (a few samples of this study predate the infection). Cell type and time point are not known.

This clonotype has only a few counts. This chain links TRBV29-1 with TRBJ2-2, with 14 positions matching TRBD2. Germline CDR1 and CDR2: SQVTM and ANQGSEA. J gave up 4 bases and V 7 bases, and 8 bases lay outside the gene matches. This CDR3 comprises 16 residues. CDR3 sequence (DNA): TGCAGCGCCTCGACTAGCGGGGGGGCGGCCACCGGGGAGCTGTTTTTT. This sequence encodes CSASTSGGAATGELFF.

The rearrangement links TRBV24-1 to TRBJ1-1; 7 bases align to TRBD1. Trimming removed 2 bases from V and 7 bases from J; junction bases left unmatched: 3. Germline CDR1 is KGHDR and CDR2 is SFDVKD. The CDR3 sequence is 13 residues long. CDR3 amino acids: CATSDWTGDEAFF. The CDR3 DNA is TGTGCCACCAGTGATTGGACAGGAGATGAAGCTTTCTTT.

CDR3 residues: CASSPVQWGRSSYNEQFF. DNA for the CDR3: TGTGCCAGCAGTCCAGTGCAATGGGGACGGAGCTCCTACAATGAGCAGTTCTTC. The V call is TRBV6-5, the J call TRBJ2-1; D could derive from TRBD1 or TRBD2 (5 bases each). CDR3 size: 18 residues. Germline V gene sequence: CDR1 MNHEY, CDR2 SVGAGI. The ends were cut back, 5 bases at V and 0 bases at J, with 20 bases in the middle.

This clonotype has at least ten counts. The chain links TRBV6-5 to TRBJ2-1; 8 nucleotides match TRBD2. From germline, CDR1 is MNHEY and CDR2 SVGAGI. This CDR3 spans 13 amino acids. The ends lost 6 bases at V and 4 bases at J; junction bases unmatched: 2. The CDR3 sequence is CASSRGGYNEQFF. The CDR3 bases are TGTGCCAGCAGCCGGGGGGGGTACAATGAGCAGTTCTTC.

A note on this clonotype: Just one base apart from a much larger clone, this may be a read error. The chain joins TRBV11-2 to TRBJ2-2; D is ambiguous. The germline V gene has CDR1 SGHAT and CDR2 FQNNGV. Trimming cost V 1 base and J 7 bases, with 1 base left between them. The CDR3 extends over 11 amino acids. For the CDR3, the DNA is TGTGCCAGCAGCTTAGTCGGGGAGCTGTTTTTT. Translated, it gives CASSLVGELFF.

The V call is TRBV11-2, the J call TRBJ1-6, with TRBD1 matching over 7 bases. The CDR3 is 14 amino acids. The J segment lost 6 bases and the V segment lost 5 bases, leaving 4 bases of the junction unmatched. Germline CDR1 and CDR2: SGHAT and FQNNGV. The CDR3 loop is CASSLGQINSPLHF. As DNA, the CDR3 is TGTGCCAGCAGCCTGGGACAGATTAATTCACCCCTCCACTTT. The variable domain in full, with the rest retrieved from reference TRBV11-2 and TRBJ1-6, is EAGVAQSPRYKIIEKRQSVAFWCNPISGHATLYWYQQILGQGPKLLIQFQNNGVVDDSQLPKDRFSAERLKGVDSTLKIQPAKLEDSAVYLCASSLGQINSPLHFGNGTRLTVT.

CDR3 sequence: CASSPSGEEQYF. The CDR3, as DNA: TGTGCCAGCAGTCCGAGCGGGGAGGAGCAGTACTTC. The chain carries TRBV12-3 or TRBV12-4 and TRBJ2-7; 7 bases map to TRBD2. This CDR3 comprises 12 residues. V lost 5 bases to trimming and J lost 7 bases; unmatched junction nucleotides: 5.

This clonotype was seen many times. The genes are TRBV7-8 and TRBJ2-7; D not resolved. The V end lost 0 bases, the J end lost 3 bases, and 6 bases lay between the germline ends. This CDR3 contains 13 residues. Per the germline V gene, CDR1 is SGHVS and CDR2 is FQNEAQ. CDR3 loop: CASSLAEVYEQYF. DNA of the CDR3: TGTGCCAGCAGCTTAGCTGAAGTCTACGAGCAGTACTTC.

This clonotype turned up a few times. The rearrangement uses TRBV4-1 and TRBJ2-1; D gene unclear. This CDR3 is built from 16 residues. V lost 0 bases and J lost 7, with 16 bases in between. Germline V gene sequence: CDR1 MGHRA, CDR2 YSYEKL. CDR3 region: CASSQDWVPEPNEQFF. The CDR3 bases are TGCGCCAGCAGCCAAGATTGGGTCCCTGAACCTAATGAGCAGTTCTTC.

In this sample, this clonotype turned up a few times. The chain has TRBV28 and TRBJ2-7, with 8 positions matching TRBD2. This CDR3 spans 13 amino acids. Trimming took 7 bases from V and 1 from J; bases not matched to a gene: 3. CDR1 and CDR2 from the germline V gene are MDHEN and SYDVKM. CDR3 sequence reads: CASTGGTSYEQYV. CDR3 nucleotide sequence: TGTGCCAGCACGGGGGGGACTTCCTACGAGCAGTACGTC.

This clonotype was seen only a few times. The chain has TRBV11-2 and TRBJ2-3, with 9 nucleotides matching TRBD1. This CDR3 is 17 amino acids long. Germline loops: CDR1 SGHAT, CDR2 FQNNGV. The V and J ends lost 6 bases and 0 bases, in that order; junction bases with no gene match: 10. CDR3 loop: CASSRTGAPLSTDTQYF. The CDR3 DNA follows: TGTGCCAGCAGTCGGACAGGGGCACCTCTTAGCACAGATACGCAGTATTTT.

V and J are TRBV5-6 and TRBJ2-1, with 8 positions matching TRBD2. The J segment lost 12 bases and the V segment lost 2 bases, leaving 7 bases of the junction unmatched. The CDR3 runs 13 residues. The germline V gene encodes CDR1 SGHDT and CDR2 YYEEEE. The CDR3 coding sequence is TGTGCCAGCAGCTTCAGCGGGGGCCCAAGGCAGTTCTTC. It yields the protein CASSFSGGPRQFF.

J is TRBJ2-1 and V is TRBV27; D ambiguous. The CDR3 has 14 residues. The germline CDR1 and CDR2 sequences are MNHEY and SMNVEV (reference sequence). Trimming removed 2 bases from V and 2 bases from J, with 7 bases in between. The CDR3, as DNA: TGTGCCAGCAGTTTACTAGATCCCTACAATGAGCAGTTCTTC. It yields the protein CASSLLDPYNEQFF.

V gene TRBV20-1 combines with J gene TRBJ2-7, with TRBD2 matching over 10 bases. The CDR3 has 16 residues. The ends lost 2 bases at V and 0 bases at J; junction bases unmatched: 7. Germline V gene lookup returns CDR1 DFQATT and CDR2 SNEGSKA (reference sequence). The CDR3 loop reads CSARRPAGGSSYEQYV. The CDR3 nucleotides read TGCAGTGCTAGACGCCCAGCGGGGGGGAGCTCCTACGAGCAGTACGTC.

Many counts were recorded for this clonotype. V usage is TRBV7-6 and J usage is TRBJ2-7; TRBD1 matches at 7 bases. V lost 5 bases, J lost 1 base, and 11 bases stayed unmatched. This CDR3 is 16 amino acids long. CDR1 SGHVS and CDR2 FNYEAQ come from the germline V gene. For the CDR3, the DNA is TGTGCCAGCAGCCCCGGGACAGCCAAACCATCCTACGAGCAGTACTTC. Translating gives CASSPGTAKPSYEQYF.

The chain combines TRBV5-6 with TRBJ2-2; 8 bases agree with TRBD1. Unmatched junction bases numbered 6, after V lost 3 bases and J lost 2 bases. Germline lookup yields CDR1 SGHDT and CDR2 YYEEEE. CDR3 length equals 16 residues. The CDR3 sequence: CASSWPGQDNTGELFF. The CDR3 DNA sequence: TGTGCCAGCAGCTGGCCGGGACAGGACAACACCGGGGAGCTGTTTTTT.

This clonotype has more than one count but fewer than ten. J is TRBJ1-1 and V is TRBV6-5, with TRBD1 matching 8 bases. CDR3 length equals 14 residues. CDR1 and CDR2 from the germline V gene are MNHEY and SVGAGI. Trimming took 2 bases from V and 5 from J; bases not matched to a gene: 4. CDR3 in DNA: TGTGCCAGCAGTTACCAGGGGGCGGGTACTGAAGCTTTCTTT. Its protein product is CASSYQGAGTEAFF.

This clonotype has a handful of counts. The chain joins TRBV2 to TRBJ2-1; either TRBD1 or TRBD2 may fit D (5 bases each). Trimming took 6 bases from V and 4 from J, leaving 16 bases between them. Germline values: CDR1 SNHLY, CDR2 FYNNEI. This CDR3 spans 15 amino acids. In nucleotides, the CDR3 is TGTGCCAGCAGCCGCACCCGGGACCCATACAATGAGCAGTTCTTC. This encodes CASSRTRDPYNEQFF.

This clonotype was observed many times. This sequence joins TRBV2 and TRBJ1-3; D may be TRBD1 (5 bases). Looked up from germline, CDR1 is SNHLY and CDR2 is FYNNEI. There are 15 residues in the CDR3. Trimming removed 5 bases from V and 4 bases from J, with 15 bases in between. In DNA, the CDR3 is TGTGCCAGCAGTCGAGACAGTTATGCAGGAAACACCATATATTTT. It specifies CASSRDSYAGNTIYF.

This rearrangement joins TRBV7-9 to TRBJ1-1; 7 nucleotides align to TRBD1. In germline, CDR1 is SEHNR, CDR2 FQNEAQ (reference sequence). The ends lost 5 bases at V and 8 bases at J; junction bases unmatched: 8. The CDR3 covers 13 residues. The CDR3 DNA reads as TGTGCCAGCAGCCCGAGGACAGGCCCAGAAGCTTTCTTT. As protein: CASSPRTGPEAFF.